A selection of T cell receptor beta chains follows, all from one sample in a study of T-cell memory formation after mild COVID-19. TCRdb re-analysed the 5' RACE reads in MiXCR, keeping a single row per CDR3 protein. The sample shows around 200,000 distinct CDR3 sequences, roughly a fifth of them seen only once. The sequencing input was PBMCs or a T cell subset sorted from them (not recorded which). These receptors all come from an adult woman who had mild COVID-19 (a few samples of this study predate the infection). Cell type and time point are not known. Both conserved end residues are part of each CDR3. A D gene is named only where the DNA matches it firmly. The size entry is marked missing in some rows and otherwise reads once, few, many or a size class.

V	J	D	size	CDR3	DNA
TRBV9	TRBJ1-1	TRBD1	.	CASSVGTDEAFF	TGTGCCAGCAGCGTGGGGACAGACGAAGCTTTCTTT
TRBV9	TRBJ2-3	TRBD2	few	CASSGAGGADTQYF	TGTGCCAGCAGCGGAGCGGGGGGAGCGGATACGCAGTATTTT
TRBV3-1	TRBJ2-7	TRBD1	.	CASSQADRVYEQYF	TGTGCCAGCAGCCAAGCTGACAGGGTCTACGAGCAGTACTTC
TRBV12-3/TRBV12-4	TRBJ1-1	.	few	CASSFPESPLEAFF	TGTGCCAGCAGTTTCCCAGAAAGCCCCTTAGAAGCTTTCTTT
TRBV7-2	TRBJ2-2	TRBD2	.	CASSPGLADHANTGELFF	TGTGCCAGCAGCCCGGGACTAGCGGACCACGCGAACACCGGGGAGCTGTTTTTT
TRBV6-4	TRBJ2-5	TRBD1	.	CASSDTSGTGKETQYF	TGTGCCAGCAGTGACACCTCCGGGACAGGGAAAGAGACCCAGTACTTC
TRBV19	TRBJ1-2	TRBD1	few	CASSIVRGQARANYGYTF	TGTGCCAGTAGTATAGTTCGGGGACAGGCCAGAGCTAACTATGGCTACACCTTC
TRBV12-3/TRBV12-4	TRBJ2-6	.	.	CASSFSGANVLTF	TGTGCCAGCAGTTTCTCTGGGGCCAACGTCCTGACTTTC
TRBV6-5	TRBJ2-7	.	.	CASSYSPLGYEQYF	TGTGCCAGCAGTTACTCCCCTCTTGGGTACGAGCAGTACTTC
TRBV24-1	TRBJ2-4	TRBD1	few	CATSDHRGNGLDIQYF	TGTGCCACCAGTGATCACAGGGGGAATGGGTTAGACATTCAGTACTTC
TRBV28	TRBJ2-7	.	.	CASSPGRRAYPSYEQYF	TGTGCCAGCAGTCCAGGACGGAGAGCTTACCCCAGCTACGAGCAGTACTTC
TRBV6-5	TRBJ2-3	TRBD1	few	CASSLTQGAADTQYF	TGTGCCAGCAGCCTTACGCAGGGGGCCGCAGATACGCAGTATTTT
TRBV11-2	TRBJ2-1	TRBD2	few	CASSLGYGRGNEQFF	TGTGCCAGCAGCTTAGGATACGGGCGGGGGAATGAGCAGTTCTTC
TRBV9	TRBJ2-1	.	.	CASSAPGAGEVEQFF	TGTGCCAGCAGCGCCCCCGGGGCAGGGGAAGTCGAGCAGTTCTTC
TRBV6-5	TRBJ2-7	TRBD2	.	CASSNSGTSGNSYEQYF	TGTGCCAGCAGTAACTCCGGGACTAGCGGGAACTCCTACGAGCAGTACTTC
TRBV6-5	TRBJ1-4	.	few	CASSQHLTSTNEKLFF	TGTGCCAGCAGTCAACATTTGACATCAACTAATGAAAAACTGTTTTTT